The sequence of this T cell receptor beta chain was determined in a study of vaccination effects on CD4 cells after COVID-19. Study at large: Following the second dose by a median of 72 days, the post-vaccine samples were obtained.

Cultured cells yielded isolated CD4+ T cells after 10 to 11 days. Of the BNT162b2 and mRNA-1273 vaccines, participants received two doses of one or the other. Germline CDR1 and CDR2: SGHRS and YFSETQ. The CDR3 totals 13 residues. Trimming removed 4 bases from V and 12 bases from J, with 16 bases in between. Of note for this clone: Its target is not known.

The table came from immunoSEQ multiplex PCR; TCRdb's copy has only in-frame clones and leaves some out. This sample yields some 70,000 clones, of which 70% to 85% are seen a single time; more than 2% belongs to the top ten. This receptor was taken from a human donor who received a COVID-19 vaccine. Sequencing was performed on CD4+ T cells from PBMCs cultured without peptide, taken after COVID-19 vaccination. The V call is TRBV5-1, the J call TRBJ1-4; D might be TRBD1 (5 bases). The CDR3 region is CASSDSLMKELFF. Written as DNA, the CDR3 is TGCGCCAGCAGCGACAGCTTAATGAAGGAACTGTTTTTT.